Listed below are T cell receptor beta chains from one sample, sequenced in a study of Graves' ophthalmopathy and Graves' hyperthyroidism. MiXCR, run by TCRdb on the multiplex PCR reads, gives a single entry per CDR3 protein. The table records a few hundred thousand distinct CDR3 sequences, roughly 15% of them present only once. What was sequenced was peripheral blood. The receptors were sampled from an adult woman with stable Graves' hyperthyroidism. Each CDR3 is given without its conserved first and last residue.

v_call: TRBV12-3/TRBV12-4
j_call: TRBJ2-7
cdr3_aa: ASSPLPGTSGSVQY

v_call: TRBV28
j_call: TRBJ1-5
cdr3_aa: ASSLGFRAGLHNQPQH

v_call: TRBV12-3/TRBV12-4
j_call: TRBJ2-7
cdr3_aa: ASSLGGRALYEQY

v_call: TRBV20-1
j_call: TRBJ2-7
cdr3_aa: SATGQGVAEQY

v_call: TRBV28
j_call: TRBJ2-7
cdr3_aa: ASSLASGTAPYEQY

v_call: TRBV7-2
j_call: TRBJ1-1
cdr3_aa: AIRRGPLNTEAF

v_call: TRBV19
j_call: TRBJ2-7
cdr3_aa: ASRVRLNSYDQY

v_call: TRBV7-2
j_call: TRBJ2-7
cdr3_aa: ASSAGRTYEQY

v_call: TRBV6-5
j_call: TRBJ2-5
cdr3_aa: ASSYPAGGGETQY

v_call: TRBV10-3
j_call: TRBJ1-6
cdr3_aa: AISEGNSPLH

v_call: TRBV5-1
j_call: TRBJ1-6
cdr3_aa: ASSLAGYRDSPLH

v_call: TRBV28
j_call: TRBJ2-7
cdr3_aa: ASSLHSGWAAANEQY

v_call: TRBV5-1
j_call: TRBJ2-7
cdr3_aa: ASRPCHQAYEQY

v_call: TRBV20-1
j_call: TRBJ2-7
cdr3_aa: SARRTQSYEQY

v_call: TRBV6-1
j_call: TRBJ1-2
cdr3_aa: ASSAGTDVGYT

v_call: TRBV6-9
j_call: TRBJ1-5
cdr3_aa: ASRSEPPLLVSGGAYQPQH

v_call: TRBV2
j_call: TRBJ1-1
cdr3_aa: ASSEAYYTEAF

v_call: TRBV2
j_call: TRBJ2-7
cdr3_aa: ASSEGLAQTYEQY

v_call: TRBV20-1
j_call: TRBJ1-1
cdr3_aa: SASRTEAF

v_call: TRBV18
j_call: TRBJ1-5
cdr3_aa: ASSPGLDQPQH

v_call: TRBV27
j_call: TRBJ1-1
cdr3_aa: ASTSDMGVTEAF

v_call: TRBV20-1
j_call: TRBJ2-5
cdr3_aa: SASQATGWKQETQY

v_call: TRBV12-3/TRBV12-4
j_call: TRBJ2-7
cdr3_aa: ASSRTGQGAYEQY

v_call: TRBV6-1
j_call: TRBJ1-6
cdr3_aa: ASSLPNVGPGAPLH

v_call: TRBV20-1
j_call: TRBJ1-1
cdr3_aa: SARADRGRLNTEAF

v_call: TRBV6-5
j_call: TRBJ1-1
cdr3_aa: ASSRGQANTEAF

v_call: TRBV29-1
j_call: TRBJ1-2
cdr3_aa: SVSTPMAYGYT

v_call: TRBV19
j_call: TRBJ1-5
cdr3_aa: ASSMKGSNQPQH

v_call: TRBV6-1
j_call: TRBJ1-1
cdr3_aa: ASSDTQMNTEAF

v_call: TRBV12-3/TRBV12-4
j_call: TRBJ1-1
cdr3_aa: ASSTPGQGWTEAF

v_call: TRBV19
j_call: TRBJ2-5
cdr3_aa: ASSISLGDGEETQY

v_call: TRBV2
j_call: TRBJ2-7
cdr3_aa: ASSAVRSEQY

v_call: TRBV19
j_call: TRBJ2-7
cdr3_aa: ASSEGAAPEQY

v_call: TRBV7-2
j_call: TRBJ2-7
cdr3_aa: ASSLSLGGGVIYEQY

v_call: TRBV6-1
j_call: TRBJ1-5
cdr3_aa: ASKRYPGDGNQPQH

v_call: TRBV5-1
j_call: TRBJ2-1
cdr3_aa: ASSLAPGLAGINEQF

v_call: TRBV28
j_call: TRBJ1-1
cdr3_aa: ASSLPVEDTEAF

v_call: TRBV18
j_call: TRBJ2-2
cdr3_aa: ASSPPVGAGTGELF

v_call: TRBV6-5
j_call: TRBJ1-2
cdr3_aa: ASSSPGQGDNGYT

v_call: TRBV11-1
j_call: TRBJ1-2
cdr3_aa: ASSVSDGPNYGYT

v_call: TRBV18
j_call: TRBJ1-5
cdr3_aa: ASSPSGTGNQPQH